The clone carrying this T cell receptor beta chain has more than one count but fewer than ten. The antigen is not known. This entry is derived from a study of CD8+ T cells in alopecia areata. Study in general: Patients received oral tofacitinib, 5 to 10 mg twice daily, for moderate-to-severe alopecia areata.

The J segment lost 6 bases and the V segment lost 4 bases, leaving 15 bases of the junction unmatched. CDR3 size: 17 residues. The germline V gene has CDR1 SGHDN and CDR2 FVKESK. The study, taken as a whole, reports: Lesional scalp, especially alopecia totalis/universalis, showed higher clonality than normal scalp.

Reverse transcribed after extraction, RNA yielded cDNA as the sequencing template. TCRdb keeps only in-frame clones here, not all; method: immunoSEQ multiplex PCR. The sample yields 120,000 or so clones, around three fifths seen once. Sequencing used CD4+ T cells sorted from blood, obtained at week 0. The sequence was collected from a human donor with alopecia areata. The rearrangement uses TRBV14 and TRBJ2-1, with TRBD1 identical over 7 bases. The DNA for the CDR3 is TGTGCCAGCAGCCCCCTTAATTTGTTGGCAGGGGGCAATGAGCAGTTCTTC. This encodes CASSPLNLLAGGNEQFF.